The present T cell receptor beta chain was sequenced within a study of human T cells and chemical hapten exposure. Findings of the study overall: There was no change with DPC sensitization in TCRs above 1 in 1000 frequency. Versus controls, expanded TCRs had significantly more large CDR3 similarity clusters.

Trimming stripped 5 bases from V and 0 bases from J, with 14 bases between. There are 15 residues in the CDR3. CDR1 is SGHTA and CDR2 is FQGNSA in the germline V gene. Time point indicated: patch test 1, 2 weeks after DPC sensitization. Stated treatment: therapeutic diphenylcyclopropenone sensitization with weekly scalp DPC. Each CDR3 protein is one row after TCRdb ran MiXCR on the RACE reads. This sample yields 150,000 to 200,000 distinct CDR3 sequences, of which more than 12% are seen a single time; 1.5% to 2% belongs to the top ten. This clonotype showed up just a few times. The antigen remains unidentified.

The sample consisted of whole blood, taken in connection with sensitization to the hapten diphenylcyclopropenone (DPC). The sequence was obtained from a woman aged 25 to 39 with alopecia areata. Some clones in this sample may be carry-over from other donors' samples. The chain recombines TRBV7-2 with TRBJ2-7, with D unclear. CDR3 bases: TGTGCCAGCAGCAAGATAGAAGCCCCCTCCTACGAGCAGTACTTC. This encodes CASSKIEAPSYEQYF.